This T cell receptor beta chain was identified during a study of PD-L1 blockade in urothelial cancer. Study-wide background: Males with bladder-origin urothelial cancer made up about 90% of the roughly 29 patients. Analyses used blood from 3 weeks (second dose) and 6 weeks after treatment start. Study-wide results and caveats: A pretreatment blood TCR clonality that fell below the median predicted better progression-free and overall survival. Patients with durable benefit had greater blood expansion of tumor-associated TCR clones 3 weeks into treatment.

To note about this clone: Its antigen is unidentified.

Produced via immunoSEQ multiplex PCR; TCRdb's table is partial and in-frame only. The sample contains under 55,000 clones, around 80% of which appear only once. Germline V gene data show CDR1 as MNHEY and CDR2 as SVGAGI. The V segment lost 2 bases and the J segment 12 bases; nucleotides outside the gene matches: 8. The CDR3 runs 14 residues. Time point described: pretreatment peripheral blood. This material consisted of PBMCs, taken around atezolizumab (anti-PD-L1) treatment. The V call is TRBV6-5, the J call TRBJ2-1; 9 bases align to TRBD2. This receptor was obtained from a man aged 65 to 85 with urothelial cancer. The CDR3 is CASSYPRGSGRQFF. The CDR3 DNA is TGTGCCAGCAGTTACCCCCGGGGTAGCGGGAGGCAGTTCTTC.